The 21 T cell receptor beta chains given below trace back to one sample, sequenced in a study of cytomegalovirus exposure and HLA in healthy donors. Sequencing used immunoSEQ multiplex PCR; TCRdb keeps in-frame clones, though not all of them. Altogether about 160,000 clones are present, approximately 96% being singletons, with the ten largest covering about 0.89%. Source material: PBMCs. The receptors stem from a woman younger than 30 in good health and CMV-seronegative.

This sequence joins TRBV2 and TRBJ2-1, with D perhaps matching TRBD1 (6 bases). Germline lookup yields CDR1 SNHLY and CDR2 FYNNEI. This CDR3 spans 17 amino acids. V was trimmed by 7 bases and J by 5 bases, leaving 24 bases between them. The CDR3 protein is CASIELLGRDTHNEQFF. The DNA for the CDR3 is TGTGCCAGCATCGAACTATTGGGCCGGGACACTCACAATGAGCAGTTCTTC.

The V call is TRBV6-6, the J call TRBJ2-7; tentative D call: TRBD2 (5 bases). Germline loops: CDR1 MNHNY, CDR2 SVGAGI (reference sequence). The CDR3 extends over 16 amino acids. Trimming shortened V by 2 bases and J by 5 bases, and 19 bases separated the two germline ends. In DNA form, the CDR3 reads TGTGCCAGCAGTTACCCTCCGCCGAGGGCGGGCGACGAGCAGTACTTC. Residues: CASSYPPPRAGDEQYF.

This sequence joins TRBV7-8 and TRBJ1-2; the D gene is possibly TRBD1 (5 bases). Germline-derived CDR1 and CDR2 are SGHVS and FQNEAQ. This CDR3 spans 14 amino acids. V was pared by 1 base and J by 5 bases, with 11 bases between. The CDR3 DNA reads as TGTGCCAGCAGCTTAGTACGGGGGGATTATGGCTACACCTTC. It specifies CASSLVRGDYGYTF.

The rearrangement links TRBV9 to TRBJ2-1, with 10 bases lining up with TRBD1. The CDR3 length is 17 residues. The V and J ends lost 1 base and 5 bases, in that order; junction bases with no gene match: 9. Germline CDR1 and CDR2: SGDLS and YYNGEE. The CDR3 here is CASSVPSGTGVHNEQFF. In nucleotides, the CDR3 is TGTGCCAGCAGCGTACCCTCCGGGACAGGGGTTCACAATGAGCAGTTCTTC. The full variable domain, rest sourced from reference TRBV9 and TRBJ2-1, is DSGVTQTPKHLITATGQRVTLRCSPRSGDLSVYWYQQSLDQGLQFLIQYYNGEERAKGNILERFSAQQFPDLHSELNLSSLELGDSALYFCASSVPSGTGVHNEQFFGPGTRLTVL.

CDR3 nucleotides: TGTGCCAGCTCGAGCGGAGGGCCCCGGGCCACTGAAGCTTTCTTT. Translation gives CASSSGGPRATEAFF. The chain recombines TRBV5-6 with TRBJ1-1, with D unresolved. Trimming took off 7 bases at V and 4 bases at J, with 20 bases between the two ends. This CDR3 has 15 amino acids. The germline CDR1 and CDR2 sequences are SGHDT and YYEEEE.

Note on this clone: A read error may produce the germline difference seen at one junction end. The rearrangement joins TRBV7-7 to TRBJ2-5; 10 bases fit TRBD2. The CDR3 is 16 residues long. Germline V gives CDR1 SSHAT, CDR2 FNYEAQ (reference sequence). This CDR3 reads CASSSISGGARETQYF. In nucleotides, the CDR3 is TGTGCTAGCAGCTCCATAAGCGGGGGGGCTCGAGAGACCCAGTACTTC. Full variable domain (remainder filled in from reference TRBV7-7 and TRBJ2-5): GAGVSQSPRYKVTKRGQDVTLRCDPISSHATLYWYQQALGQGPEFLTYFNYEAQPDKSGLPSDRFSAERPEGSISTLTIQRTEQRDSAMYRCASSSISGGARETQYFGPGTRLLVL.

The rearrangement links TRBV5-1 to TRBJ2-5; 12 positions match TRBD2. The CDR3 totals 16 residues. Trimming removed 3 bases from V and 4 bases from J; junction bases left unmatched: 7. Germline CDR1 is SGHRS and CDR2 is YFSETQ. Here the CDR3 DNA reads TGCGCCAGCAGCTCGGCTAGCGGGGGGGCAGGAGAGACCCAGTACTTC. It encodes CASSSASGGAGETQYF. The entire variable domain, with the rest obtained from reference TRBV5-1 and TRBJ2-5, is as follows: KAGVTQTPRYLIKTRGQQVTLSCSPISGHRSVSWYQQTPGQGLQFLFEYFSETQRNKGNFPGRFSGRQFSNSRSEMNVSTLELGDSALYLCASSSASGGAGETQYFGPGTRLLVL.

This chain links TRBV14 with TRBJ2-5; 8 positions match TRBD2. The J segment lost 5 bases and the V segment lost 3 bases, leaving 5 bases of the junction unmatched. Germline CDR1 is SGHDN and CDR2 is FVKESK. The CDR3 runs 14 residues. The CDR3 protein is CASSHASGWETQYF. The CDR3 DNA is TGTGCCAGCAGCCACGCTAGCGGGTGGGAGACCCAGTACTTC.

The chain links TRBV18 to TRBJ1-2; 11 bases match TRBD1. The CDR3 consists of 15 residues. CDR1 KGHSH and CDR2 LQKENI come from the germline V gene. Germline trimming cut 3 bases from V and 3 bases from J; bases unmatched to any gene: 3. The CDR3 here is CASSPRGQGDYGYTF. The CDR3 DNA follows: TGTGCCAGCTCACCTAGGGGACAGGGGGACTATGGCTACACCTTC.

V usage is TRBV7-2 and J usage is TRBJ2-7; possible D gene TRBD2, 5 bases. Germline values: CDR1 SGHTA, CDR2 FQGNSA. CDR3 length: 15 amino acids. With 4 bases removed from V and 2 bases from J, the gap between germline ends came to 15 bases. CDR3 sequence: CASSSQYSGAYEQYF. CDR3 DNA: TGTGCCAGCAGCTCCCAATACAGCGGCGCCTACGAGCAGTACTTC.

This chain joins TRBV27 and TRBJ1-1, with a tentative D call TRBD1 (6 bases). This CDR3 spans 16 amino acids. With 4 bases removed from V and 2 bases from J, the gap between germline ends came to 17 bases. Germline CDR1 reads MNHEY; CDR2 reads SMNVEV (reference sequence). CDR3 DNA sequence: TGTGCCAGCAGTTCGTCCGACAGGTCGAGAAACACTGAAGCTTTCTTT. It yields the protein CASSSSDRSRNTEAFF.

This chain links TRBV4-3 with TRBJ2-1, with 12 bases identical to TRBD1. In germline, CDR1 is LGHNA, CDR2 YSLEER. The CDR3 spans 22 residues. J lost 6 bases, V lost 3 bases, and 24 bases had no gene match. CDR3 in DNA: TGCGCCAGCAGCCAGCAACCGGGACAGGGGGCTCCAATCGGGTGGGTTTCCAATGAGCAGTTCTTC. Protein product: CASSQQPGQGAPIGWVSNEQFF.

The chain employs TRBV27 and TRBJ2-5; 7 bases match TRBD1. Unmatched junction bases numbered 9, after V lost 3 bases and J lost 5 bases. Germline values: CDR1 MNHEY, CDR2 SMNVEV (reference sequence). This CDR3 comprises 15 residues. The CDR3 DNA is TGTGCCAGCAGTTTCCTAGGGGGCACCGGGGAGACCCAGTACTTC. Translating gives CASSFLGGTGETQYF.

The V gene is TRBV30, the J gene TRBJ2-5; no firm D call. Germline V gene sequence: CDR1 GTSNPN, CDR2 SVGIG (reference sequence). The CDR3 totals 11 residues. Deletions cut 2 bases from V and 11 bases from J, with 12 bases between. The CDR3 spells CAWSTLTEQYF. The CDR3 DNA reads TGTGCCTGGAGTACACTGACGGAGCAGTACTTC.

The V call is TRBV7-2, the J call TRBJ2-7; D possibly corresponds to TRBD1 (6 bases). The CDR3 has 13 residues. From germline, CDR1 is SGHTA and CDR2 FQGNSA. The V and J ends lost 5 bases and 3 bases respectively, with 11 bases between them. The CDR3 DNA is TGTGCCAGCAGCCCTGAACAGGGCTACGAGCAGTACTTC. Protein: CASSPEQGYEQYF.

DNA for the CDR3: TGTGCCAGTAGAATCCAAGGGGCGGTTGAAGCTTTCTTT. This encodes CASRIQGAVEAFF. The gene calls are TRBV19 and TRBJ1-1; a possible D gene is TRBD1 (5 bases). This CDR3 comprises 13 residues. Trimming took off 6 bases at V and 7 bases at J, with 15 bases between the two ends. Germline V gives CDR1 LNHDA, CDR2 SQIVND (reference sequence).

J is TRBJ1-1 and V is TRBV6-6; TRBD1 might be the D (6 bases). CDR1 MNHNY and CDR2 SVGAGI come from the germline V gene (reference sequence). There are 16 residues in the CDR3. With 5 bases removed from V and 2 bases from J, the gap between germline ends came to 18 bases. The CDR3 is CASSHIRGGKNTEAFF. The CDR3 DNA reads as TGTGCCAGCAGTCATATCCGGGGGGGCAAAAACACTGAAGCTTTCTTT.

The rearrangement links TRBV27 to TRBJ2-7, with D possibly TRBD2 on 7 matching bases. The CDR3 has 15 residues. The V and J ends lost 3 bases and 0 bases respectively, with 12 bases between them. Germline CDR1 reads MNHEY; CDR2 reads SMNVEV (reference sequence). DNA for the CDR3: TGTGCCAGCAGTTTCGGGGGGCTGGGCTCCTACGAGCAGTACTTC. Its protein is CASSFGGLGSYEQYF.

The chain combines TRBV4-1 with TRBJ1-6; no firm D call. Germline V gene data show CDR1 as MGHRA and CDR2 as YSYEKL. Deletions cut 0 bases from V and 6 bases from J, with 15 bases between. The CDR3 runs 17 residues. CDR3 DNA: TGCGCCAGCAGCCAAGATAAGTGGGCCGGCTTTAATTCACCCCTCCACTTT. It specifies CASSQDKWAGFNSPLHF.

CDR3 in DNA: TGTGCCAGCAGCCGGGGACAGGGCAGCACTGAAGCTTTCTTT. Translating gives CASSRGQGSTEAFF. The rearrangement uses TRBV6-6 and TRBJ1-1, with 9 bases that match TRBD1. CDR1 and CDR2 (germline): MNHNY, SVGAGI (reference sequence). This CDR3 is built from 14 residues. The J segment lost 4 bases and the V segment lost 6 bases, leaving 6 bases of the junction unmatched.

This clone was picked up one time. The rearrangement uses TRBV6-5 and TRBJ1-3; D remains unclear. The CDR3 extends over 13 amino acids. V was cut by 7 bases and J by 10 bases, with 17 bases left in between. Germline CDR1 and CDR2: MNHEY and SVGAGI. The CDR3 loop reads CASIGSSEPTIYF. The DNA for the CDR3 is TGTGCCAGCATCGGGTCCTCAGAACCAACCATATATTTT.